This entry lists 5 T cell receptor beta chains sequenced from one sample in a study of T cell responses to AZD1222 COVID-19 vaccine. The method was immunoSEQ multiplex PCR; TCRdb's version includes in-frame clones alone and lacks a portion of them. This sample has around 120,000 clones; approximately 92% occur once, and the top ten carry 11% to 15%. The sequencing here drew on peripheral blood, taken on day 0 of AZD1222 vaccination. The receptors originated from an adult in good health.

The V and J genes are TRBV25-1 and TRBJ1-3, with D maybe TRBD1 (5 bases). The CDR3 has 16 amino acids. V shed 2 bases and J shed 2 bases, with 13 bases lying between them. From germline, CDR1 is MGHDK and CDR2 SYGVNS. CDR3 nucleotides: TGTGCCAGCAGTGAACCGAAAGGGGTGACTGGAAACACCATATATTTT. Protein: CASSEPKGVTGNTIYF.

This rearrangement joins TRBV13 to TRBJ2-2; D unclear. The CDR3 extends over 14 amino acids. The V gene's germline CDR1 is PRHDT and CDR2 FYEKMQ (reference sequence). V dropped 3 bases and J dropped 1 base, with 6 bases sitting between them. CDR3 nucleotides: TGTGCCAGCAGCTTTGGTCGGAACACCGGGGAGCTGTTTTTT. It is translated as CASSFGRNTGELFF.

J is TRBJ1-1 and V is TRBV5-1; the D is unclear. Per germline, CDR1 SGHRS and CDR2 YFSETQ. This CDR3 region has 12 residues. Trimming shortened V by 5 bases and J by 1 base, and 6 bases separated the two germline ends. The DNA of the CDR3 is TGCGCCAGCAGGTCCTCGAACACTGAAGCTTTCTTT. This gives the protein CASRSSNTEAFF.

The chain joins TRBV5-1 to TRBJ1-2; no clear D. The germline V gene has CDR1 SGHRS and CDR2 YFSETQ. This CDR3 has 15 amino acids. V lost 4 bases and J lost 4, with 17 bases in between. DNA of the CDR3: TGCGCCAGCAGCCTTTCCGGAGGCACCAGCTATGGCTACACCTTC. Protein sequence: CASSLSGGTSYGYTF.

V usage is TRBV18 and J usage is TRBJ1-5; no definite D call. In germline, CDR1 is KGHSH, CDR2 LQKENI. The CDR3 totals 15 residues. Trimming cost V 3 bases and J 2 bases, with 11 bases left between them. Here the CDR3 DNA reads TGTGCCAGCTCACCCGGTGGCCGGGGCAATCAGCCCCAGCATTTT. This translates into CASSPGGRGNQPQHF.